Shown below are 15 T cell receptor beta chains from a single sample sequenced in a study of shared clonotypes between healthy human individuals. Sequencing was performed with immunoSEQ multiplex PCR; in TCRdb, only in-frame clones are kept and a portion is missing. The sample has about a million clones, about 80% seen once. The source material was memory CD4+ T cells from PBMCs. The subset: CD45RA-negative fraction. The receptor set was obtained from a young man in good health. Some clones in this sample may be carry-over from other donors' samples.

CDR3 in DNA: TGTGCCAGCAGCCAAGATTCGGCGGGAGGGCCGAAGGAGCAGTTCTTC. Its protein is CASSQDSAGGPKEQFF. The chain carries TRBV4-2 and TRBJ2-1, with 9 bases identical to TRBD2. Germline CDR1 and CDR2: LGHNA and YNFKEQ. This CDR3 comprises 16 residues. The V gene end was trimmed by 0 bases and the J gene end by 10 bases; junction bases not matched to a gene: 10.

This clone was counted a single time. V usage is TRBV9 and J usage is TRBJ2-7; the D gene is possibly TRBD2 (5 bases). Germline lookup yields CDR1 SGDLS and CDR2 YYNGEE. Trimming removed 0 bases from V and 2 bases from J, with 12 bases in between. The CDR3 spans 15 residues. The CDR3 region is CASSVGVSATYEQYF. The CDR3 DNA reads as TGTGCCAGCAGCGTAGGCGTTAGCGCAACCTACGAGCAGTACTTC.

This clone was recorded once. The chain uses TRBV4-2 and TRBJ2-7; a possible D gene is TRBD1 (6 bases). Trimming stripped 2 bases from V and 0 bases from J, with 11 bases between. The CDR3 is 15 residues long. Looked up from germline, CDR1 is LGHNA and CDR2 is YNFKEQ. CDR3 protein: CASSQSGTPSYEQYF. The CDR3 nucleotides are TGTGCCAGCAGCCAATCGGGGACACCCTCCTACGAGCAGTACTTC.

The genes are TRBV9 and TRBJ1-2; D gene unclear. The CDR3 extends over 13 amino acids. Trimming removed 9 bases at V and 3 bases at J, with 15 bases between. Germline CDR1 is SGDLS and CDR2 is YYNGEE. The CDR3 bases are TGTGCCATCGGTTCGGAGGGAGACTATGGCTACACCTTC. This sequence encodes CAIGSEGDYGYTF.

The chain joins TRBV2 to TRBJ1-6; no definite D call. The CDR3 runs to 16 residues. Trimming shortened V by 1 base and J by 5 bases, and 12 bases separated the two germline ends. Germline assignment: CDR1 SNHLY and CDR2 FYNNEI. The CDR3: CASSEDAAANNSPLHF. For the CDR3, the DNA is TGTGCCAGCAGTGAAGATGCTGCCGCGAATAATTCACCCCTCCACTTT.

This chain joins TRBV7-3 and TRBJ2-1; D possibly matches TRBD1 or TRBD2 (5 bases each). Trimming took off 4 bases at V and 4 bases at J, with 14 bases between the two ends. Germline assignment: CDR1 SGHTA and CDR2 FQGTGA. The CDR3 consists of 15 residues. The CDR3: CASSSPGTYYNEQFF. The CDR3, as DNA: TGTGCCAGCAGCTCCCCCGGGACGTATTACAATGAGCAGTTCTTC.

The CDR3 loop reads CATSGRGRGSTDTQYF. In DNA, the CDR3 is TGTGCCACCAGCGGTCGGGGGCGGGGGAGCACAGATACGCAGTATTTT. J is TRBJ2-3 and V is TRBV15; D perhaps matches TRBD2 (7 bases). V was cut by 5 bases and J by 0 bases, with 15 bases left in between. CDR3 length: 16 amino acids. The germline gives CDR1 LNHNV, CDR2 YYDKDF (reference sequence).

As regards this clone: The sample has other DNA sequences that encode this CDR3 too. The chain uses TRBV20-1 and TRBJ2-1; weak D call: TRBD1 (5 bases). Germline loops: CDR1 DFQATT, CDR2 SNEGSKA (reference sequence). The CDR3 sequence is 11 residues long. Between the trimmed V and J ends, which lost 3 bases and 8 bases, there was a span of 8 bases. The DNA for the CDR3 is TGCAGTGCTAGCCAGGGCGATGAGCAGTTCTTC. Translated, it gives CSASQGDEQFF.

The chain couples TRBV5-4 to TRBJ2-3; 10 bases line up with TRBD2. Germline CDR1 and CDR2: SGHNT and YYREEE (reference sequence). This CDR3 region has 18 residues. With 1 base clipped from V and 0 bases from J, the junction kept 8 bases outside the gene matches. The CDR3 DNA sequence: TGTGCCAGCAGCTTGAGGGCTAGCGGGAGTCTCAGCACAGATACGCAGTATTTT. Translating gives CASSLRASGSLSTDTQYF.

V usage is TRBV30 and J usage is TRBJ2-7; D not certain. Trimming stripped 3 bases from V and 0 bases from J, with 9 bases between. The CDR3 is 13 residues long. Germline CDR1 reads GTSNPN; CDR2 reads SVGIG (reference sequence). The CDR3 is CAWRADVSYEQYF. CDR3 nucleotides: TGTGCCTGGAGGGCGGACGTCTCCTACGAGCAGTACTTC. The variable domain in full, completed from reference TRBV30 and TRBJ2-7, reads SQTIHQWPATLVQPVGSPLSLECTVEGTSNPNLYWYRQAAGRGLQLLFYSVGIGQISSEVPQNLSASRPQDRQFILSSKKLLLSDSGFYLCAWRADVSYEQYFGPGTRLTVT.

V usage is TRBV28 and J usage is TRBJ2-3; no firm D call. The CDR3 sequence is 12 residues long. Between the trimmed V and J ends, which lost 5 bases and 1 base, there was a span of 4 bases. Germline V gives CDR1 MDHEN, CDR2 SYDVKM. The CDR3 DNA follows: TGTGCCAGCAGTGGGCGCACAGATACGCAGTATTTT. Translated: CASSGRTDTQYF. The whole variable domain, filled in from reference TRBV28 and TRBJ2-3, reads DVKVTQSSRYLVKRTGEKVFLECVQDMDHENMFWYRQDPGLGLRLIYFSYDVKMKEKGDIPEGYSVSREKKERFSLILESASTNQTSMYLCASSGRTDTQYFGPGTRLTVL.

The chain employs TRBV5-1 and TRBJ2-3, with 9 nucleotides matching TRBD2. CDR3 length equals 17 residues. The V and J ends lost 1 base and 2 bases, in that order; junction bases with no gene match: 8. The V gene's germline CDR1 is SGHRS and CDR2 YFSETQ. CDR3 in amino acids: CASSLMGLAGYTDTQYF. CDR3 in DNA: TGCGCCAGCAGCTTGATGGGCCTAGCGGGGTACACAGATACGCAGTATTTT.

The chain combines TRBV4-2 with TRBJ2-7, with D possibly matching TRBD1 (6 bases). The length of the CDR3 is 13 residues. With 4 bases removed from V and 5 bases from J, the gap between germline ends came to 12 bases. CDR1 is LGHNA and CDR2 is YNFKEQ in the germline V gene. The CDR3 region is CASSRTGSDEQYF. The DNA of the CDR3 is TGTGCCAGCAGCCGCACAGGGAGCGACGAGCAGTACTTC.

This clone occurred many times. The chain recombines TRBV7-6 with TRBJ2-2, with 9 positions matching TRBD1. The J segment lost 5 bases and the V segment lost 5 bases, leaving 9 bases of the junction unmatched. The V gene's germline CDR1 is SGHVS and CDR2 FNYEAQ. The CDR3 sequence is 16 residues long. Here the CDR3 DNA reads TGTGCCAGCAGCATAACCGGGACAGGGAAGACCGGGGAGCTGTTTTTT. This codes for CASSITGTGKTGELFF.

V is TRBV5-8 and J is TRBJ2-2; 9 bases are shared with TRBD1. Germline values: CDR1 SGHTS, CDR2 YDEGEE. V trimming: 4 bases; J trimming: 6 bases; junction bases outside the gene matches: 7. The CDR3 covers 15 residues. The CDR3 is CASSTGTGFSGELFF. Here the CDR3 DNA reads TGTGCCAGCAGCACCGGGACAGGGTTTTCCGGGGAGCTGTTTTTT.